The 19 T cell receptor beta chains reported below all come from one sample, sequenced in a study of blood T cell repertoires in COVID-19 (dated by TCRdb to 2020 to 2022). The library came from the immunoSEQ multiplex PCR assay. The clones in this table, taken by TCRdb from immuneACCESS, are in-frame only. Not every clone is retained; where verified, under half of the shortfall comes from an unresolved V gene, and the cause of the rest is unknown. The sample data list approximately 150,000 clones, and more than 65% of these were observed just once. The ten most abundant clones make up 4% to 4.5% of the sample. Source material: peripheral blood. The source of these receptors is a man in his sixties with acute or convalescent COVID-19.

The chain recombines TRBV19 with TRBJ1-2; 11 bases are a match to TRBD1. Germline V gene sequence: CDR1 LNHDA, CDR2 SQIVND (reference sequence). CDR3 length equals 15 residues. Trimming at V came to 10 bases and at J to 3 bases, leaving 10 bases not matched to a gene. This CDR3 is CATRTGTGGDYGYTF. CDR3 nucleotides: TGTGCCACCCGAACGGGGACAGGGGGTGACTATGGCTACACCTTC.

The chain carries TRBV5-1 and TRBJ2-7; 7 bases are shared with TRBD1. Germline V gene data show CDR1 as SGHRS and CDR2 as YFSETQ. With V trimmed by 4 bases and J by 4 bases, 14 bases remained unmatched. This CDR3 has 16 residues. The CDR3 here is CASSGRQGLYPYEQYF. CDR3 DNA: TGCGCCAGCAGCGGACGACAGGGTCTCTATCCATACGAGCAGTACTTC. The full variable domain, rest sourced from reference TRBV5-1 and TRBJ2-7, is KAGVTQTPRYLIKTRGQQVTLSCSPISGHRSVSWYQQTPGQGLQFLFEYFSETQRNKGNFPGRFSGRQFSNSRSEMNVSTLELGDSALYLCASSGRQGLYPYEQYFGPGTRLTVT.

The V gene is TRBV6-5, the J gene TRBJ2-3; no clear D gene. CDR3 length equals 15 residues. V dropped 6 bases and J dropped 2 bases, with 15 bases sitting between them. Germline assignment: CDR1 MNHEY and CDR2 SVGAGI. CDR3 loop: CASRPTELTTDTQYF. The CDR3, as DNA: TGTGCCAGCAGGCCCACAGAGTTGACCACAGATACGCAGTATTTT.

J is TRBJ2-2 and V is TRBV5-1, with D possibly being TRBD1 (6 bases). Trimming cost V 0 bases and J 3 bases, with 9 bases left between them. The germline V gene has CDR1 SGHRS and CDR2 YFSETQ. The CDR3 runs to 15 residues. The CDR3 protein is CASSLAGADTGELFF. The CDR3 DNA sequence: TGCGCCAGCAGCTTGGCAGGGGCGGACACCGGGGAGCTGTTTTTT.

This sequence joins TRBV3-1 (or the pseudogene TRBV3-2) and TRBJ2-2; 10 bases match TRBD1. CDR3 length: 15 residues. The J segment lost 7 bases and the V segment lost 7 bases, leaving 9 bases of the junction unmatched. Germline CDR1 is LGHDT and CDR2 is YNNKEL (reference sequence). The CDR3 DNA follows: TGTGCCAGCACCATTACCGGGACAGGGGTCGGGGAGCTGTTTTTT. Translating gives CASTITGTGVGELFF.

The rearrangement joins TRBV5-1 to TRBJ1-2; D might be TRBD1 (5 bases). The CDR3 runs to 15 residues. V gave up 4 bases and J gave up 2 bases, with 15 bases separating them. Germline V gene sequence: CDR1 SGHRS, CDR2 YFSETQ. The CDR3 sequence is CASSVSGTPNYGYTF. CDR3 nucleotide sequence: TGCGCCAGCAGCGTCTCCGGGACTCCGAACTATGGCTACACCTTC.

The rearrangement joins TRBV6-5 to TRBJ2-5; 7 nucleotides align to TRBD2. This CDR3 has 12 residues. V was pared by 6 bases and J by 5 bases, with 3 bases of the junction left unmatched. Germline CDR1 and CDR2: MNHEY and SVGAGI. CDR3 residues: CASRGSGETQYF. CDR3 DNA sequence: TGTGCCAGCAGAGGTAGCGGGGAGACCCAGTACTTC.

In its sample, this clone was seen many times. This sequence joins TRBV5-8 and TRBJ2-1, with 9 nucleotides matching TRBD2. With 2 bases clipped from V and 7 bases from J, the junction kept 13 bases outside the gene matches. Germline loops: CDR1 SGHTS, CDR2 YDEGEE. This CDR3 region has 17 residues. CDR3 region: CASSFPSGTSRLNEQFF. DNA for the CDR3: TGTGCCAGCAGCTTCCCATCGGGGACTAGCAGATTAAATGAGCAGTTCTTC.

The chain recombines TRBV6-1 with TRBJ1-5, with D uncertain. The CDR3 has 16 amino acids. Germline CDR1 and CDR2: MNHNS and SASEGT. V lost 0 bases to trimming and J lost 4 bases, with 13 bases between them. The CDR3 here is CASSEAKEAPNQPQHF. CDR3 sequence (DNA): TGTGCCAGCAGTGAAGCGAAGGAGGCCCCGAATCAGCCCCAGCATTTT.

The chain couples TRBV6-2 or TRBV6-3 to TRBJ2-3, with 7 bases fitting TRBD2. With V trimmed by 4 bases and J by 1 base, 2 bases remained unmatched. The CDR3 contains 14 residues. Germline loops: CDR1 MNHEY, CDR2 SVGEGT. The CDR3 nucleotides are TGTGCCAGCAGTTCCCGGGAGGGCACAGATACGCAGTATTTT. This sequence encodes CASSSREGTDTQYF.

This sequence joins TRBV19 and TRBJ2-6; 8 bases match TRBD2. The germline V gene encodes CDR1 LNHDA and CDR2 SQIVND (reference sequence). V shed 8 bases, J shed 2 bases, and the junction held 8 bases outside the gene matches. CDR3 length: 16 residues. This chain's CDR3 is CASFRGGPTGANVLTF. In DNA form, the CDR3 reads TGTGCCAGTTTCCGGGGGGGCCCAACTGGGGCCAACGTCCTGACTTTC.

The chain has TRBV10-3 and TRBJ2-1, with 7 bases that match TRBD2. The germline gives CDR1 ENHRY, CDR2 SYGVKD. There are 17 residues in the CDR3. J lost 8 bases, V lost 5 bases, and 18 bases had no gene match. The CDR3: CAISSTPSGLNGYEQFF. The DNA of the CDR3 is TGTGCCATCAGTTCGACGCCTAGCGGACTAAATGGGTATGAGCAGTTCTTC.

To note about this clone: One junction end disagrees with the germline gene, perhaps due to a read error. The chain links TRBV19 to TRBJ2-1; 11 bases map to TRBD2. The CDR3 is 15 residues long. Germline V gene sequence: CDR1 LNHDA, CDR2 SQIVND (reference sequence). The CDR3 sequence is CASRIAGGPYNEQFF. Written as DNA, the CDR3 is TGTGCCAGTAGAATAGCGGGAGGGCCTTACAATGAGCAGTTCTTC.

Comments on this clone: Within the sample, other DNA sequences also encode this same CDR3. This rearrangement joins TRBV19 to TRBJ2-7, with 12 bases matching TRBD2. With 3 bases clipped from V and 3 bases from J, the junction kept 0 bases outside the gene matches. Germline lookup yields CDR1 LNHDA and CDR2 SQIVND (reference sequence). This CDR3 is 14 amino acids long. CDR3 coding DNA: TGTGCCAGTAGTATGGGACTAGCGGGCTACGAGCAGTACTTC. It yields the protein CASSMGLAGYEQYF.

The V call is TRBV28, the J call TRBJ2-5; D not certain. V lost 6 bases and J lost 5, with 13 bases in between. The CDR3 loop spans 13 amino acids. CDR1 MDHEN and CDR2 SYDVKM come from the germline V gene. CDR3 coding DNA: TGTGCCAGCAGGGCCACCACGCAGGAGACCCAGTACTTC. The encoded protein is CASRATTQETQYF.

Here the CDR3 reads CASTSGRAPQETQYF. The DNA for the CDR3 is TGTGCCAGCACTAGCGGGAGGGCCCCCCAAGAGACCCAGTACTTC. This rearrangement joins TRBV7-8 to TRBJ2-5; TRBD2 agrees at 12 bases. J gave up 1 base and V 7 bases, and 4 bases lay outside the gene matches. The germline V gene encodes CDR1 SGHVS and CDR2 FQNEAQ. The CDR3 is made up of 15 amino acids.

V usage is TRBV18 and J usage is TRBJ2-1, with D hard to call. Trimming took off 3 bases at V and 8 bases at J, with 20 bases between the two ends. Germline CDR1 KGHSH, CDR2 LQKENI. This CDR3 comprises 16 residues. The CDR3 reads CASSPPWRLTEDEQFF. CDR3 nucleotide sequence: TGTGCCAGCTCACCTCCCTGGCGACTCACCGAGGATGAGCAGTTCTTC. The full variable domain, rest sourced from reference TRBV18 and TRBJ2-1, is NAGVMQNPRHLVRRRGQEARLRCSPMKGHSHVYWYRQLPEEGLKFMVYLQKENIIDESGMPKERFSAEFPKEGPSILRIQQVVRGDSAAYFCASSPPWRLTEDEQFFGPGTRLTVL.

This clone was counted a few times. The chain joins TRBV10-3 to TRBJ2-2, with D possibly being TRBD2 (6 bases). CDR1 and CDR2 from the germline V gene are ENHRY and SYGVKD. Trimming shortened V by 2 bases and J by 4 bases, and 8 bases separated the two germline ends. This CDR3 contains 14 residues. DNA of the CDR3: TGTGCCATCAGTGAGGGCGGGGCCACCGGGGAGCTGTTTTTT. Residues: CAISEGGATGELFF.

This clone was counted a few times. The rearrangement links TRBV6-4 to TRBJ2-4; the D gene is possibly TRBD2 (6 bases). The CDR3 extends over 15 amino acids. Trimming took 3 bases from V and 8 from J, leaving 17 bases between them. Germline V CDR1 and CDR2: MRHNA, SNTAGT. The CDR3 region has the DNA TGTGCCAGCAGTGATGGGACTGGAGCAGGAGACATTCAGTACTTC. Amino acids: CASSDGTGAGDIQYF.